Each of the 2 T cell receptor beta chains below was sequenced from the same sample in a study of post-analysis software for immune sequencing data. Regarding the study as a whole: With TRBV5-6, TRBV5-1 and TRBV20-1 included, five TRBV segments were more frequent in patients than in controls.

Unique molecular identifiers were built into the TCR beta cDNA libraries. TCRdb fed the PCR reads into MiXCR, producing one record per CDR3 protein. In the table there are about 260,000 distinct CDR3 sequences, 36% of which are singletons. What these receptors recognize is not known. Sequences were obtained from blood. The source of these receptors is a girl between 10 and 17 years old with multiple sclerosis.

Notes on this clonotype: Since a much larger clone is just one base distant, this may be a read error. The chain combines TRBV6-1 with TRBJ2-1; 15 nucleotides line up with TRBD2. The CDR3 has 21 residues. Germline CDR1 MNHNS, CDR2 SASEGT. The CDR3 reads CASSEITGTGTSGRMRNEQVF. CDR3 DNA sequence: TGTGCCAGCAGTGAAATTACCGGGACAGGGACTAGCGGGAGGATGAGGAATGAGCAGGTCTTC.

The table lists this clonotype with a few counts. This could be a read error, since a much larger clone is one nucleotide away. The chain couples TRBV7-8 to TRBJ2-1; TRBD1 or TRBD2 may be the D gene (6 bases each). Germline V gene data show CDR1 as SGHVS and CDR2 as FQNEAQ. Trimming took 5 bases from V and 8 from J, leaving 22 bases between them. The CDR3 is made up of 16 amino acids. CDR3 residues: CASSPGGQGTSDEQFF. The DNA of the CDR3 is TGTGCCAGCAGCCCAGGCGGGCAGGGGACTTCCGATGAGCAGTTCTTC.